These 14 T cell receptor beta chains came from one sample sequenced in a study of cytomegalovirus exposure and HLA in healthy donors. The PCR ran on 60 Vbeta and 13 Jbeta primers. Assay: immunoSEQ multiplex PCR; the TCRdb copy retains only in-frame clones and omits some. The table has approximately 130,000 clones, roughly 72% seen once. Sequencing used PBMCs. The receptor set was obtained from a woman aged 50 to 60 in good health and CMV-seronegative.

The chain has TRBV21-1 and TRBJ2-7; the D call of TRBD1 is as the table states it, not checked on the DNA. TRBV21-1 is flagged as a pseudogene. This CDR3 comprises 19 residues. In DNA, the CDR3 is TGTGCCAGCAACGCCCACGTTCGTAGCCGGGACAGCGGAACCTACGAGCAGTACGTC. Translated: CASNAHVRSRDSGTYEQYV.

The chain couples TRBV5-8 to TRBJ2-5; a weak D match, TRBD1 (6 bases). There are 14 residues in the CDR3. Germline V gene sequence: CDR1 SGHTS, CDR2 YDEGEE. Trimming stripped 0 bases from V and 1 base from J, with 7 bases between. Written as DNA, the CDR3 is TGTGCCAGCAGCTTGGTAGGGGGCCAAGAGACCCAGTACTTC. It codes for CASSLVGGQETQYF.

The chain is built from TRBV5-4 and TRBJ1-1; D remains unclear. The CDR3 sequence is 13 residues long. The V gene's germline CDR1 is SGHNT and CDR2 YYREEE (reference sequence). V was shortened by 4 bases and J by 5 bases, with 12 bases between the two germline ends. CDR3 in DNA: TGTGCCAGCAGCCCTCTAGCCGGGACTGAAGCTTTCTTT. Residues: CASSPLAGTEAFF.

V usage is TRBV27 and J usage is TRBJ1-5; D is unresolved. The CDR3 is made up of 13 amino acids. Looked up from germline, CDR1 is MNHEY and CDR2 is SMNVEV (reference sequence). V dropped 0 bases and J dropped 4 bases, with 4 bases sitting between them. This CDR3 is CASSLSTNQPQHF. The CDR3 DNA is TGTGCCAGCAGTTTATCGACTAATCAGCCCCAGCATTTT.

This clone was observed once. This chain connects TRBV4-2 to TRBJ2-1, with D tentatively TRBD2 (5 bases). Trimming shortened V by 1 base and J by 5 bases, and 24 bases separated the two germline ends. Germline V gene lookup returns CDR1 LGHNA and CDR2 YNFKEQ. The CDR3 length is 19 residues. CDR3 amino acids: CASSQAGYGSVTQNNEQFF. CDR3 nucleotide sequence: TGTGCCAGCAGCCAAGCGGGGTATGGTAGTGTCACCCAAAACAATGAGCAGTTCTTC.

This rearrangement joins TRBV29-1 to TRBJ2-7; 7 nucleotides match TRBD1. V was pared by 0 bases and J by 2 bases, with 4 bases of the junction left unmatched. This CDR3 spans 14 amino acids. CDR1 and CDR2 (germline): SQVTM, ANQGSEA. DNA of the CDR3: TGCAGCGTTGAAGAGAAGGGACAGACCTACGAGCAGTACTTC. This translates into CSVEEKGQTYEQYF.

This chain joins TRBV6-6 and TRBJ1-5; D ambiguous. V lost 2 bases and J 2 bases, leaving 7 bases between the germline ends. CDR1 and CDR2 from the germline V gene are MNHNY and SVGAGI (reference sequence). The CDR3 runs to 14 residues. The chain's CDR3 is CASSYAEGNQPQHF. For the CDR3, the DNA is TGTGCCAGCAGTTACGCGGAGGGCAATCAGCCCCAGCATTTT.

The chain couples TRBV7-8 to TRBJ1-1; D is unresolved. CDR3 size: 15 residues. Germline V CDR1 and CDR2: SGHVS, FQNEAQ. Trimming shortened V by 5 bases and J by 4 bases, and 17 bases separated the two germline ends. CDR3 in DNA: TGTGCCAGCAGCAAAGACGTCGGGATACCCACTGAAGCTTTCTTT. As protein: CASSKDVGIPTEAFF.

There are a few counts of this clone. V is TRBV7-9 and J is TRBJ2-7; 9 bases map to TRBD1. Germline V lookup: CDR1 SEHNR, CDR2 FQNEAQ (reference sequence). The CDR3 spans 15 residues. The trim removed 4 bases at V and 5 bases at J, leaving 9 bases unmatched. The CDR3 region has the DNA TGTGCCAGCAGCTCGCCACAGGGGGCAAGGGACGAGCAGTACTTC. This gives the protein CASSSPQGARDEQYF.

This chain joins TRBV6-4 and TRBJ2-2; 12 bases fit TRBD2. V was clipped by 2 bases and J by 8 bases; unmatched bases: 0. The CDR3 is made up of 14 amino acids. Germline CDR1 and CDR2: MRHNA and SNTAGT. CDR3 region: CASSDGLAGGELFF. In DNA form, the CDR3 reads TGTGCCAGCAGTGACGGACTAGCGGGAGGGGAGCTGTTTTTT.

This clone occurred a few times. The V gene is TRBV6-1, the J gene TRBJ2-7, with 8 bases that match TRBD1. This CDR3 has 12 residues. The germline V gene encodes CDR1 MNHNS and CDR2 SASEGT. The V and J ends lost 7 bases and 5 bases, in that order; junction bases with no gene match: 4. CDR3 DNA: TGTGCCAGCAACGGACAGGGCCACGAGCAGTACTTC. It is translated as CASNGQGHEQYF.

The CDR3 spells CASSPNPDREAFF. The CDR3 DNA reads TGTGCCAGCAGCCCAAACCCCGACAGGGAAGCTTTCTTT. The rearrangement links TRBV28 to TRBJ1-1; D is possibly TRBD1 (6 bases). Germline CDR1 reads MDHEN; CDR2 reads SYDVKM. The V gene lost 6 bases and the J gene lost 8 bases, with 16 bases spanning the gap. This CDR3 spans 13 amino acids.

Turning to this clone: One junction end does not reproduce the germline sequence, and a read error may be involved. The V gene is TRBV7-9, the J gene TRBJ1-1; D is uncertain. The CDR3 covers 16 residues. Germline CDR1 and CDR2: SEHNR and FQNEAQ (reference sequence). CDR3 in DNA: TGTTCCAGCAGCTTAGCCCCCCCGTACATGAACACTGAAGCTTTCTTT. Protein sequence: CSSSLAPPYMNTEAFF.

This clone was counted a single time. The chain employs TRBV5-6 and TRBJ2-3; D perhaps matches TRBD1 (5 bases). The CDR3 consists of 16 residues. The germline CDR1 and CDR2 sequences are SGHDT and YYEEEE. The V end lost 4 bases, the J end lost 1 base, and 16 bases lay between the germline ends. CDR3 protein: CASSLTTGLGTDTQYF. CDR3 sequence (DNA): TGTGCCAGCAGCCTAACAACAGGTTTAGGCACAGATACGCAGTATTTT.